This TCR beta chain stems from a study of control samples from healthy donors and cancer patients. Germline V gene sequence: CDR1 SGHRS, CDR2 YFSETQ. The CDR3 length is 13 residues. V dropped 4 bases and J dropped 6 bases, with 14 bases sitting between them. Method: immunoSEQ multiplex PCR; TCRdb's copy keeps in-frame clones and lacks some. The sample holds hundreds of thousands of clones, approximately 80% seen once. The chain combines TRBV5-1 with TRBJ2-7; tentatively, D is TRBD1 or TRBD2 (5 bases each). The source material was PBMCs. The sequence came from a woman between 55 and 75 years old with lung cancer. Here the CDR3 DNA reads TGCGCCAGCAGCCCCCCCGGGGCGGGCGAGCAGTACTTC. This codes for CASSPPGAGEQYF.